The clone carrying this T cell receptor beta chain has a count of ten or more. Its antigen remains unidentified. The beta constant-region primer was an equimolar mix of two oligonucleotides covering TRBC1 and TRBC2. TCRdb fed the UMI-ligation and nested PCR reads into MiXCR, producing one record per CDR3 protein. The sample shows about 85,000 distinct CDR3 sequences, over 10% of them seen only once. Cells stained for CD3, CD4, CD8, CD45RA, CD27 and viability were sorted into four CD45RA/CD27 subsets. This sample is part of a study of naive and memory T cell subsets. The CDR3 extends over 16 amino acids. V dropped 5 bases and J dropped 2; count of bases not matched to a gene: 9. Germline assignment: CDR1 SEHNR and CDR2 FQNEAQ (reference sequence). Study results and caveats: Clonotypes are single alpha or beta chains, not paired receptors. In CD4 and CD8 cells, diversity dropped from naive through EMRA.

Material for sequencing was central memory CD4+ T cells from blood. The chain employs TRBV7-9 and TRBJ1-5; 7 nucleotides agree with TRBD1. The TCR sequence derives from a human donor in good health. CDR3 region: CASSTYRGGGNQPQHF. CDR3 in DNA: TGTGCCAGCAGCACTTACAGGGGTGGTGGCAATCAGCCCCAGCATTTT.